These 15 T cell receptor beta chains were sequenced from one sample in a study of T cell repertoires and leukemia-associated antigens. Antigen specificity for these receptors is unknown. A single record per CDR3 protein comes from TCRdb applying MiXCR to the 5' RACE reads. In the table there are 10,000 to 13,000 distinct CDR3 sequences, 42% of which are singletons. The sample was CD3+ T cells sorted from blood and cultured. The receptors stem from a female donor in good health.

This chain uses TRBV24-1 with TRBJ2-5; 9 bases line up with TRBD1. J lost 5 bases, V lost 4 bases, and 7 bases had no gene match. This CDR3 spans 15 amino acids. CDR1 KGHDR and CDR2 SFDVKD come from the germline V gene. CDR3 sequence (DNA): TGTGCCACCAGTGAGGGAGGGACAGGGTGGGAGACCCAGTACTTC. This codes for CATSEGGTGWETQYF.

J is TRBJ2-7 and V is TRBV27; no definite D call. There are 14 residues in the CDR3. Trimming removed 4 bases at V and 0 bases at J, with 10 bases between. Germline V gene lookup returns CDR1 MNHEY and CDR2 SMNVEV (reference sequence). The CDR3 DNA reads TGTGCCAGCAGTTCCTACCAAAACTCCTACGAGCAGTACTTC. It yields the protein CASSSYQNSYEQYF.

The chain joins TRBV10-3 to TRBJ2-7; 9 nucleotides align to TRBD1. V gave up 0 bases and J gave up 5 bases; unmatched junction bases: 2. Germline V gene data show CDR1 as ENHRY and CDR2 as SYGVKD. The CDR3 is 14 residues long. The CDR3 protein is CAISESGQGHEQYF. CDR3 in DNA: TGTGCCATCAGTGAGTCGGGACAGGGTCACGAGCAGTACTTC.

As regards this clonotype: At one end the junction does not follow the germline gene, possibly because of a read error. The chain has TRBV6-1 and TRBJ1-1; no definite D call. The CDR3 loop spans 15 amino acids. Germline CDR1 is MNHNS and CDR2 is SASEGT. Written as DNA, the CDR3 is TGTGCCAGCACACGACTCCGCAGCGCCGGCACTGACGCTTTCTTT. This translates into CASTRLRSAGTDAFF.

This clonotype has more than one count but fewer than ten. The V gene is TRBV20-1, the J gene TRBJ2-7, with 8 bases aligning to TRBD2. This CDR3 region has 14 residues. Germline V lookup: CDR1 DFQATT, CDR2 SNEGSKA (reference sequence). The V and J ends lost 0 bases and 4 bases, in that order; junction bases with no gene match: 5. Written as DNA, the CDR3 is TGCAGTGCTAGAGATGGGACTAGTTTTTACGAGCAGTACTTC. It is translated as CSARDGTSFYEQYF.

This clonotype is labeled as medium-sized. The chain links TRBV20-1 to TRBJ2-5; D is unresolved. This CDR3 is 18 amino acids long. Trimming pared 3 bases from V and 3 bases from J, leaving 26 bases between. Germline V lookup: CDR1 DFQATT, CDR2 SNEGSKA (reference sequence). CDR3 DNA sequence: TGCAGTGCTAGTTCCCCGTCTGGCGGAGCCAATGGGGAAGAGACCCAGTACTTC. The encoded protein is CSASSPSGGANGEETQYF.

The rearrangement links TRBV11-2 to TRBJ2-5, with D tentatively TRBD2 (5 bases). CDR3 length equals 15 residues. V lost 5 bases, J lost 8 bases, and 21 bases lay in between. Looked up from germline, CDR1 is SGHAT and CDR2 is FQNNGV. Here the CDR3 DNA reads TGTGCCAGCAGCCCCATCAGCGGACCTGGCGGTACCCAGTACTTC. Protein: CASSPISGPGGTQYF.

This clonotype was found once. The chain links TRBV9 to TRBJ2-1; D remains unclear. This CDR3 is 18 amino acids long. V lost 2 bases, J lost 3 bases, and 21 bases lay in between. Germline CDR1 reads SGDLS; CDR2 reads YYNGEE. In DNA, the CDR3 is TGTGCCAGCAGCGTGGGCCCTCTAGAGGCCTTCGGCTACAATGAGCAGTTCTTC. Translated, it gives CASSVGPLEAFGYNEQFF.

This clonotype has a count of ten or more. The chain couples TRBV3-1 to TRBJ1-5, with D uncertain. The germline V gene has CDR1 LGHDT and CDR2 YNNKEL (reference sequence). The ends were cut back, 0 bases at V and 4 bases at J, with 7 bases in the middle. The CDR3 consists of 14 residues. The CDR3 nucleotides are TGTGCCAGCAGCCAAGATAGGAGTAATCAGCCCCAGCATTTT. Its translation: CASSQDRSNQPQHF. Looking up the rest from reference TRBV3-1 and TRBJ1-5 gives the full variable domain: DTAVSQTPKYLVTQMGNDKSIKCEQNLGHDTMYWYKQDSKKFLKIMFSYNNKELIINETVPNRFSPKSPDKAHLNLHINSLELGDSAVYFCASSQDRSNQPQHFGDGTRLSIL.

By proportion, this clonotype is medium-sized. This sequence joins TRBV7-9 and TRBJ1-1; a weak D match, TRBD1 (5 bases). The CDR3 is 14 amino acids. V lost 0 bases to trimming and J lost 3 bases, with 8 bases between them. The germline CDR1 and CDR2 sequences are SEHNR and FQNEAQ (reference sequence). CDR3 in DNA: TGTGCCAGCAGCTTAGCTAGGGGATACACTGAAGCTTTCTTT. This encodes CASSLARGYTEAFF.

This clonotype was seen only a few times. V gene TRBV14 combines with J gene TRBJ1-2; 8 bases line up with TRBD1. Germline V lookup: CDR1 SGHDN, CDR2 FVKESK. The V gene end was trimmed by 0 bases and the J gene end by 4 bases; junction bases not matched to a gene: 4. This CDR3 contains 15 residues. For the CDR3, the DNA is TGTGCCAGCAGCCAAGATCCAGGGGGCGTCTATGGCTACACCTTC. Its translation: CASSQDPGGVYGYTF.

The V and J genes are TRBV20-1 and TRBJ2-7, with D perhaps assigned TRBD1 or TRBD2 (5 bases each). V lost 6 bases and J 0 bases, leaving 15 bases between the germline ends. The CDR3 sequence is 14 residues long. CDR1 is DFQATT, CDR2 SNEGSKA, per germline (reference sequence). CDR3 amino acids: CSAPGPGFSYEQYF. The CDR3 coding sequence is TGCAGTGCCCCGGGACCGGGGTTCTCCTACGAGCAGTACTTC.

This clonotype has ten or more counts. The rearrangement joins TRBV7-3 to TRBJ2-1; D may match TRBD1 or TRBD2 (6 bases each). CDR1 SGHTA and CDR2 FQGTGA come from the germline V gene. The CDR3 runs to 14 residues. Trimming removed 6 bases from V and 6 bases from J, with 15 bases in between. CDR3 DNA sequence: TGTGCCAGCAGTTGGGGGGCTAGACTCAATGAGCAGTTCTTC. Protein product: CASSWGARLNEQFF.

There are many counts of this clonotype. J is TRBJ1-5 and V is TRBV4-3, with unresolved D. V lost 4 bases and J lost 9, with 19 bases in between. Germline CDR1 and CDR2: LGHNA and YSLEER. The CDR3 extends over 15 amino acids. CDR3 loop: CASSPLVTGSRPQHF. The CDR3 nucleotides read TGCGCCAGCAGCCCCTTAGTCACGGGTTCGCGGCCCCAGCATTTT.

The table lists this clonotype with many counts. The CDR3 DNA sequence: TGTGCCACCAAGTGGGGCCCAATCGGGAACAATGAGCAGTTCTTC. Its protein product is CATKWGPIGNNEQFF. The genes are TRBV10-3 and TRBJ2-1, with D perhaps assigned TRBD1 or TRBD2 (5 bases each). The CDR3 has 15 amino acids. The germline V gene encodes CDR1 ENHRY and CDR2 SYGVKD. The V gene lost 10 bases and the J gene lost 5 bases, with 21 bases spanning the gap.